This is a list of T cell receptor beta chains from one sample in a study of memory CD4+ T cells and cytomegalovirus serostatus. This table comes from immunoSEQ multiplex PCR, and its TCRdb copy is limited to in-frame clones, with some not included. The sample lists some 95,000 clones; 80% were seen once. The sample consisted of memory CD4+ T cells from blood. These receptors were collected from an adult in good health and CMV-seropositive. CDR3s include the opening cysteine and the closing phenylalanine or tryptophan. D genes are given only for firm matches. Clone size is not always given. Where it is, it says once, few, many or a class for expanded clones.

size	V	J	D	CDR3	DNA
-	TRBV15	TRBJ1-1	-	CATSRGSGRTNTEAFF	TGTGCCACCAGCAGAGGGTCGGGAAGGACGAACACTGAAGCTTTCTTT
-	TRBV5-1	TRBJ2-2	-	CASSLASRRTNTGELFF	TGCGCCAGCAGCTTGGCAAGCAGGAGAACGAACACCGGGGAGCTGTTTTTT
-	TRBV21-1	TRBJ1-1	-	CASSGRQGALNTEAFF	TGTGCCAGCAGCGGACGACAGGGGGCTTTGAACACTGAAGCTTTCTTT
once	TRBV5-6	TRBJ2-3	-	CASSLRRGTSTDTQYF	TGTGCCAGCAGCTTGCGCCGCGGCACTAGCACAGATACGCAGTATTTT
-	TRBV5-1	TRBJ1-2	TRBD1	CASSPGQGGIGYGYTF	TGCGCCAGCAGCCCAGGACAGGGGGGTATTGGGTATGGCTACACCTTC
few	TRBV29-1	TRBJ2-1	TRBD1	CSVEETLGGVEQFF	TGCAGCGTTGAAGAGACCCTAGGGGGCGTCGAGCAGTTCTTC
-	TRBV5-1	TRBJ2-7	-	CASSPSSSRGYEQYF	TGCGCCAGCAGCCCCTCAAGTTCGAGGGGCTACGAGCAGTACTTC
-	TRBV5-1	TRBJ2-6	-	CASSPLPDASSGANVLTF	TGCGCCAGCAGCCCTCTGCCGGACGCGAGCTCTGGGGCCAACGTCCTGACTTTC
-	TRBV5-1	TRBJ1-2	-	CASSLGPTLGYTF	TGCGCCAGCAGCTTAGGACCCACGTTAGGCTACACCTTC
few	TRBV5-4	TRBJ2-1	TRBD2	CASSLETSVSNEQFF	TGTGCCAGCAGCTTGGAGACTAGCGTGAGCAATGAGCAGTTCTTC
-	TRBV28	TRBJ1-2	-	CASSVAGATYGYTF	TGTGCCAGCAGCGTCGCGGGGGCGACCTATGGCTACACCTTC
-	TRBV9	TRBJ1-1	TRBD1	CASSNPGTGPSGAFF	TGTGCCAGCAGCAACCCCGGGACAGGCCCCTCGGGAGCTTTCTTT
-	TRBV28	TRBJ1-2	-	CASSNFWGYTF	TGTGCCAGCAGTAATTTTTGGGGCTACACCTTC
-	TRBV9	TRBJ2-1	-	CASSPKGWRADNEQFF	TGTGCCAGCAGCCCCAAGGGTTGGCGGGCGGACAATGAGCAGTTCTTC
-	TRBV5-1	TRBJ2-2	TRBD1	CASRSANRGSNTGELFF	TGCGCCAGCAGATCGGCCAACAGGGGATCGAACACCGGGGAGCTGTTTTTT
-	TRBV6-5	TRBJ1-4	-	CASSRLNEKLFF	TGTGCCAGCAGCCGCCTAAATGAAAAACTGTTTTTT